One sample yielded the 13 T cell receptor beta chains listed below, sequenced in a study of cytomegalovirus exposure and HLA in healthy donors. 60 Vbeta and 13 Jbeta primers were used in PCR. The repertoire was sequenced with immunoSEQ multiplex PCR; TCRdb's copy has only in-frame clones and lacks some. The sample holds 150,000 to 200,000 clones, approximately 80% seen once. The sequenced sample was PBMCs. These TCRs come from a male donor in good health and CMV-seropositive.

This clone showed up just a few times. V usage is TRBV6-1 and J usage is TRBJ2-6; TRBD2 is a possible D gene (6 bases). With 8 bases removed from V and 0 bases from J, the gap between germline ends came to 11 bases. The CDR3 consists of 15 residues. Germline values: CDR1 MNHNS, CDR2 SASEGT. The CDR3 loop is CASAGYISGANVLTF. The CDR3 DNA reads as TGTGCCAGCGCGGGATATATCTCTGGGGCCAACGTCCTGACTTTC.

The rearrangement joins TRBV11-3 to TRBJ2-3, with 10 bases lining up with TRBD2. Germline assignment: CDR1 SGHNT and CDR2 YENEEA. The length of the CDR3 is 17 residues. V lost 0 bases and J lost 3; bases outside the gene matches: 6. CDR3 residues: CASSLDRSGRGTDTQYF. In DNA form, the CDR3 reads TGTGCCAGCAGCTTAGATCGGAGCGGGAGGGGGACAGATACGCAGTATTTT.

This clone was picked up a small number of times. This chain joins TRBV29-1 and TRBJ2-2; D gene uncertain. V was clipped by 5 bases and J by 1 base, with 11 bases between them. Germline V gene sequence: CDR1 SQVTM, CDR2 ANQGSEA. The CDR3 is made up of 14 amino acids. CDR3 DNA sequence: TGCAGCGTTCTCCGGGTACAGAACACCGGGGAGCTGTTTTTT. Translation gives CSVLRVQNTGELFF.

V gene TRBV28 combines with J gene TRBJ2-7; the match to TRBD2 covers 7 bases. V was pared by 3 bases and J by 0 bases, with 2 bases of the junction left unmatched. Looked up from germline, CDR1 is MDHEN and CDR2 is SYDVKM. This CDR3 region has 14 residues. The CDR3 DNA sequence: TGTGCCAGCAGTTTGGGCGGGAGCTCCTACGAGCAGTACTTC. Translation: CASSLGGSSYEQYF.

The chain employs TRBV7-9 and TRBJ2-4, with 8 positions matching TRBD2. With V trimmed by 3 bases and J by 6 bases, 10 bases remained unmatched. CDR1 and CDR2 from the germline V gene are SEHNR and FQNEAQ (reference sequence). CDR3 length: 16 residues. The CDR3 DNA follows: TGTGCCAGCAGCTTGGGGGACTCAGCGGGGGCAAACATTCAGTACTTC. It encodes CASSLGDSAGANIQYF.

The chain recombines TRBV5-1 with TRBJ2-3; D might be TRBD2 (6 bases). Trimming pared 7 bases from V and 1 base from J, leaving 16 bases between. In germline, CDR1 is SGHRS, CDR2 YFSETQ. The CDR3 covers 15 residues. The CDR3 loop is CASGGIGLRTDTQYF. The CDR3 DNA is TGCGCCAGCGGGGGGATCGGACTTCGCACAGATACGCAGTATTTT.

The gene calls are TRBV6-1 and TRBJ2-5; possible D gene TRBD1, 5 bases. Germline V gene lookup returns CDR1 MNHNS and CDR2 SASEGT. The CDR3 has 16 residues. V shed 1 base and J shed 1 base, with 13 bases lying between them. The CDR3 spells CASSEEVDTIQETQYF. The CDR3 DNA follows: TGTGCCAGCAGTGAAGAGGTGGACACCATCCAAGAGACCCAGTACTTC.

V is TRBV11-2 and J is TRBJ2-7; D ambiguous. V was cut by 5 bases and J by 0 bases, with 11 bases left in between. Germline values: CDR1 SGHAT, CDR2 FQNNGV. This CDR3 comprises 14 residues. DNA of the CDR3: TGTGCCAGCAGCCCTAGTGGCAACTCCTACGAGCAGTACTTC. It codes for CASSPSGNSYEQYF.

This chain connects TRBV15 to TRBJ2-5; 7 nucleotides agree with TRBD1. With 1 base clipped from V and 3 bases from J, the junction kept 5 bases outside the gene matches. Germline lookup yields CDR1 LNHNV and CDR2 YYDKDF (reference sequence). The CDR3 is made up of 15 amino acids. The CDR3 DNA reads TGTGCCACCAGCAGAGTAAGGGGGCAGAAAGAGACCCAGTACTTC. Translation: CATSRVRGQKETQYF.

A single count supports this clone. The J gene is TRBJ2-2, the V gene TRBV7-3; 12 bases fit TRBD2. This CDR3 comprises 16 residues. Germline CDR1 reads SGHTA; CDR2 reads FQGTGA. With 4 bases clipped from V and 5 bases from J, the junction kept 5 bases outside the gene matches. The CDR3 coding sequence is TGTGCCAGCAGCTCCTGGACTAGCGGGAAAACCGGGGAGCTGTTTTTT. This codes for CASSSWTSGKTGELFF.

This rearrangement joins TRBV19 to TRBJ2-1; 8 bases align to TRBD2. Germline CDR1 LNHDA, CDR2 SQIVND (reference sequence). The CDR3 has 15 residues. The ends lost 7 bases at V and 8 bases at J; junction bases unmatched: 13. CDR3 sequence (DNA): TGTGCCAGTACCCCCGACGGGAGGGCCAACGATGAGCAGTTCTTC. As protein: CASTPDGRANDEQFF. The whole variable domain, filled in from reference TRBV19 and TRBJ2-1, reads DGGITQSPKYLFRKEGQNVTLSCEQNLNHDAMYWYRQDPGQGLRLIYYSQIVNDFQKGDIAEGYSVSREKKESFPLTVTSAQKNPTAFYLCASTPDGRANDEQFFGPGTRLTVL.

Comments on this clone: Germline is not matched at one junction end, which may reflect a read error. This rearrangement joins TRBV15 to TRBJ1-5, with D tentatively TRBD1 (6 bases). Germline lookup yields CDR1 LNHNV and CDR2 YYDKDF (reference sequence). The CDR3 contains 15 residues. CDR3 sequence: CAASRGWGGSQPQHF. In DNA form, the CDR3 reads TGTGCCGCCAGCAGAGGTTGGGGGGGCTCTCAGCCCCAGCATTTT.

This chain connects TRBV18 to TRBJ1-5, with TRBD1 matching over 7 bases. The CDR3 loop spans 15 amino acids. Losses at the gene ends were 0 bases for V and 8 bases for J; bases not matched to a gene: 7. Germline assignment: CDR1 KGHSH and CDR2 LQKENI. The CDR3 DNA follows: TGTGCCAGCTCACCACCGGAAGCAGGGGGAGAGCCCCAGCATTTT. It codes for CASSPPEAGGEPQHF.